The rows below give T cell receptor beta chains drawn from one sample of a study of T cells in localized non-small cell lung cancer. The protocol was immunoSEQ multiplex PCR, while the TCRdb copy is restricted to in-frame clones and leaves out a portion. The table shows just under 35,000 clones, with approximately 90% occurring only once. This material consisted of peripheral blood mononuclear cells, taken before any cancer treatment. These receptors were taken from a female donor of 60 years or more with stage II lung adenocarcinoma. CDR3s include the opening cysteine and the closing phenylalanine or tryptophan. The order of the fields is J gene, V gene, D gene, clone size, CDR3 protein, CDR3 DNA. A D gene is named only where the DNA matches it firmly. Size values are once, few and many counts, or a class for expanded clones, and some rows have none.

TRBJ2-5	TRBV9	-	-	CASSVGSSETQYF	TGTGCCAGCAGCGTTGGGTCCTCAGAGACCCAGTACTTC
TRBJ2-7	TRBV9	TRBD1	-	CASSVGAGTGGIEQYF	TGTGCCAGCAGCGTAGGTGCCGGCACAGGGGGCATCGAGCAGTACTTC
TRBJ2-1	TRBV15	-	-	CATLGGGRFNNEQFF	TGTGCCACCTTAGGGGGCGGGAGATTCAACAATGAGCAGTTCTTC
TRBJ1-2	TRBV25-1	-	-	CASSDAGWGYTF	TGTGCCAGCAGTGATGCGGGGTGGGGCTACACCTTC
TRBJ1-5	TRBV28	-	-	CASRRDALSNQPQHF	TGTGCCAGCAGACGGGACGCCCTTAGCAATCAGCCCCAGCATTTT
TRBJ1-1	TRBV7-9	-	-	CASSRGGTEAFF	TGTGCCAGCAGTAGAGGGGGCACTGAAGCTTTCTTT
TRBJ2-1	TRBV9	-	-	CASSVDIGSYNEQFF	TGTGCCAGCAGCGTAGATATAGGGTCCTACAATGAGCAGTTCTTC
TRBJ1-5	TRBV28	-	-	CASSWDRGQPQHF	TGTGCCAGCAGTTGGGATCGGGGACAGCCCCAGCATTTT
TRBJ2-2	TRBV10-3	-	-	CATADRTYTGELFF	TGTGCCACCGCGGACCGGACTTACACCGGGGAGCTGTTTTTT
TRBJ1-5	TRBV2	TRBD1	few	CASSFRTGDNQPQHF	TGTGCCAGCAGCTTTCGGACAGGGGACAATCAGCCCCAGCATTTT
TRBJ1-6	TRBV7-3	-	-	CASSAGQSNSPLHF	TGTGCCAGCAGCGCCGGACAGAGTAATTCACCCCTCCACTTT
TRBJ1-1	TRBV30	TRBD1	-	CARDHRFGTGKEAFF	TGTGCCCGGGATCACAGGTTTGGGACAGGGAAGGAAGCTTTCTTT
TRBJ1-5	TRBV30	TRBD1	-	CAWSPRQGGGNQPQHF	TGTGCCTGGAGTCCTCGACAGGGAGGAGGCAATCAGCCCCAGCATTTT
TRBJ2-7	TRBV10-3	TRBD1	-	CANAGTADYEQYF	TGTGCCAATGCCGGGACAGCAGACTACGAGCAGTACTTC
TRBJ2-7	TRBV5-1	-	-	CASRDRYYEQYF	TGCGCCAGCAGGGACAGATACTACGAGCAGTACTTC
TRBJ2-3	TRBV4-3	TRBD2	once	CASSQFTGGETDTQYF	TGCGCCAGCAGCCAATTTACCGGGGGGGAGACAGATACGCAGTATTTT
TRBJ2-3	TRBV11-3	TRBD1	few	CASSDRGTDTQYF	TGTGCCAGCAGCGACAGGGGCACAGATACGCAGTATTTT
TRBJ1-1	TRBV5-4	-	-	CASRPQANTEAFF	TGTGCCAGCAGGCCCCAGGCGAACACTGAAGCTTTCTTT
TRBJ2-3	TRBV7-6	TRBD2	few	CASSQDSGSPTRTQYF	TGTGCCAGCAGCCAAGATAGCGGGAGCCCCACAAGGACGCAGTATTTT
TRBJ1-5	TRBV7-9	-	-	CASSLGRTRGNQPQHF	TGTGCCAGCAGCTTAGGAAGGACAAGGGGCAATCAGCCCCAGCATTTT
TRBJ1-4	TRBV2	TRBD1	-	CASGETGTNEKLFF	TGTGCCTCAGGGGAGACAGGGACTAATGAAAAACTGTTTTTT
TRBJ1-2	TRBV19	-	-	CASRQGSYGYTF	TGTGCCAGTAGACAGGGATCCTATGGCTACACCTTC
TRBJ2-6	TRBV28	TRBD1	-	CASSLPGTGKNSGANVLTF	TGTGCCAGCAGTCTTCCAGGGACAGGGAAGAACTCTGGGGCCAACGTCCTGACTTTC
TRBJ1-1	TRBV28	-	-	CASSSGPAYMNTEAFF	TGTGCCAGCAGTTCCGGCCCCGCATACATGAACACTGAAGCTTTCTTT
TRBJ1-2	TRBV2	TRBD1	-	CASSARTGEYGYTF	TGTGCCAGCAGTGCCCGGACAGGGGAATATGGCTACACCTTC
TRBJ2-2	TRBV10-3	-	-	CAISESRGRTGELFF	TGTGCCATCAGTGAGTCTCGGGGGAGGACCGGGGAGCTGTTTTTT
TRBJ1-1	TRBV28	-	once	CASSLSEGHPMNTEAFF	TGTGCCAGCAGTTTATCGGAGGGCCACCCTATGAACACTGAAGCTTTCTTT
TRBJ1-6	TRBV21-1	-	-	CASSKRVGPYNSPLHF	TGTGCCAGCAGCAAAAGAGTAGGGCCCTATAATTCACCCCTCCACTTT
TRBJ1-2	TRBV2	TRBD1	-	CASTKDREYGYTF	TGTGCCAGCACCAAGGACAGGGAGTATGGCTACACCTTC
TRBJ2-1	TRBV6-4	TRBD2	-	CASSAGTSGGNEQFF	TGTGCCAGCAGCGCCGGGACTAGCGGGGGCAATGAGCAGTTCTTC
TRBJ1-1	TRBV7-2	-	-	CASSLAWVSTEAFF	TGTGCCAGCAGCTTAGCATGGGTGAGCACTGAAGCTTTCTTT
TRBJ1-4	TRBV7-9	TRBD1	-	CASSLGYRGENEKLFF	TGTGCCAGCAGCTTAGGGTACAGGGGAGAGAACGAAAAACTGTTTTTT
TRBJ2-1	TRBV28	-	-	CASSLGWNEQFF	TGTGCCAGCAGTCTCGGCTGGAATGAGCAGTTCTTC
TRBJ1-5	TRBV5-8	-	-	CASSSSVDYNQPQHF	TGTGCCAGCAGCTCGTCGGTCGATTACAATCAGCCCCAGCATTTT
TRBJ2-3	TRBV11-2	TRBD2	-	CASSPRNSGVSDTQYF	TGTGCCAGCAGCCCAAGGAACAGCGGGGTTTCAGATACGCAGTATTTT
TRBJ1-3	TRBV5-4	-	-	CASSSRTEGNTIYF	TGTGCCAGCAGCTCTCGGACAGAAGGAAACACCATATATTTT
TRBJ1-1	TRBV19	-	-	CAILPDGSVNTEAFF	TGTGCCATCCTCCCGGATGGATCCGTGAACACTGAAGCTTTCTTT
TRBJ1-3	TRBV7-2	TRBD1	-	CASSLDRDRGNTIYF	TGTGCCAGCAGCTTAGATAGGGACAGAGGAAACACCATATATTTT
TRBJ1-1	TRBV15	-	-	CATSRVGDRNTEAFF	TGTGCCACCAGCAGAGTTGGGGACCGGAACACTGAAGCTTTCTTT
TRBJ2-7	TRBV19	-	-	CASSMWGDEQYF	TGTGCCAGTAGTATGTGGGGGGACGAGCAGTACTTC
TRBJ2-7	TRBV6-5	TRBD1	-	CASSYSPRQGFHEQYF	TGTGCCAGCAGTTACTCGCCCCGACAGGGTTTCCACGAGCAGTACTTC
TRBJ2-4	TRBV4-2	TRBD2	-	CASSHPSGGVGNIQYF	TGTGCCAGCAGCCACCCTAGCGGGGGGGTCGGAAACATTCAGTACTTC
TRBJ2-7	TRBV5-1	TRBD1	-	CASSLTRPGGYEQYF	TGCGCCAGCAGCTTAACCCGACCAGGGGGCTACGAGCAGTACTTC
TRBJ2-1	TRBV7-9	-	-	CASSSGLSAYNEQFF	TGTGCCAGCAGCTCGGGACTTTCCGCCTACAATGAGCAGTTCTTC
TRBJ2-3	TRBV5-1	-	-	CASSFRSTDTQYF	TGCGCCAGCAGCTTCCGATCCACAGATACGCAGTATTTT
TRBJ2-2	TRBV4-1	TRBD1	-	CASSRGQTNTGELFF	TGCGCCAGCAGCCGGGGACAGACTAACACCGGGGAGCTGTTTTTT
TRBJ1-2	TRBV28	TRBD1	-	CASIPSGQGIYGYTF	TGTGCCAGCATCCCGTCGGGACAGGGTATCTATGGCTACACCTTC
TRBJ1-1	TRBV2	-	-	CASSDRGADTEAFF	TGTGCCAGCAGTGATCGGGGGGCGGACACTGAAGCTTTCTTT
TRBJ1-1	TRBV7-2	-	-	CASSLEADTEAFF	TGTGCCAGCAGCTTAGAGGCGGACACTGAAGCTTTCTTT
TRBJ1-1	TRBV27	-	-	CASSSQILGGTEAFF	TGTGCCAGCAGTTCCCAGATTCTCGGGGGCACTGAAGCTTTCTTT
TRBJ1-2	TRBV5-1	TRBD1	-	CASSFGQGANYGYTF	TGCGCCAGCAGCTTTGGGCAGGGGGCGAATTATGGCTACACCTTC
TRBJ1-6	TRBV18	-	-	CASSPLTGYNSPLHF	TGTGCCAGCTCACCACTAACAGGCTATAATTCACCCCTCCACTTT